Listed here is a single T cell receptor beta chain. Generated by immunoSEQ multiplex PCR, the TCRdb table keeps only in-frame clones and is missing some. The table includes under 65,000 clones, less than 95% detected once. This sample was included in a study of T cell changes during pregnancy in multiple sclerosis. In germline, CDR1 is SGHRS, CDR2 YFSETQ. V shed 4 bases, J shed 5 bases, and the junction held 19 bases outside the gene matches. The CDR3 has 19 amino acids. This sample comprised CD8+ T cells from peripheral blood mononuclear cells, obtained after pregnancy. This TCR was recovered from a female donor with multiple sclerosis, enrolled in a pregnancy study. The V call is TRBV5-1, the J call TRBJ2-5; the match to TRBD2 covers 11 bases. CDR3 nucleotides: TGCGCCAGCAGCACTCAATCACTGGGACTAGCGGACCTTCCTGAGACCCAGTACTTC. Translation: CASSTQSLGLADLPETQYF.